Given below is one T cell receptor (beta chain) in context. The sample comes from a study of CD8 T cells in Susac syndrome. V was pared by 1 base and J by 2 bases, with 3 bases between. Germline CDR1 and CDR2: MGHDK and SYGVNS. The CDR3 contains 13 residues. RNA, at roughly 0.5 to 1 ug, was reverse transcribed with random hexamers. Multiplex PCR with immunoSEQ amplified the TCR beta CDR3 across 54 Vbeta and 13 Jbeta. In TCRdb, the immunoSEQ multiplex PCR reads were re-called with MiXCR into one record per CDR3 protein. Among tens of thousands of distinct CDR3 sequences listed, 90% to 95% were seen once. CD8+ and CD4+ T cells taken from blood had their TCR beta sequenced.

The receptor's source is a human donor with multiple sclerosis. The chain couples TRBV25-1 to TRBJ1-5; D is ambiguous. Sequencing input: CD8+ T cells from PBMCs. CDR3 bases: TGTGCCAGCAGTGAATCAGGCAATCAGCCCCAGCATTTT. Its translation: CASSESGNQPQHF.